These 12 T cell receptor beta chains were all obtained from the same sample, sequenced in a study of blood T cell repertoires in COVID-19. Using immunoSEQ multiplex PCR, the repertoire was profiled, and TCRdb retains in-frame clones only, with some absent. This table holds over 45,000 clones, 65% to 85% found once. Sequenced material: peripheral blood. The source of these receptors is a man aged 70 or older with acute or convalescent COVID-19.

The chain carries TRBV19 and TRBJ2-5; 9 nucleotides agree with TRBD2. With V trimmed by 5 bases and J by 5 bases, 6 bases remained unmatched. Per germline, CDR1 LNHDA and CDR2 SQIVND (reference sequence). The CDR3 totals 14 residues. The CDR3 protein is CASSATSGRETQYF. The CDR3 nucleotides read TGTGCCAGTAGTGCGACTAGCGGTAGGGAGACCCAGTACTTC.

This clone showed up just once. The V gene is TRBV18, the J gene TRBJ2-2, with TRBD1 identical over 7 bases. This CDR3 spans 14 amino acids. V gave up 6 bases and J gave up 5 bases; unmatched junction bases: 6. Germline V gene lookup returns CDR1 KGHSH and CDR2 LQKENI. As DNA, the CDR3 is TGTGCCAGCTCCCAGGGACAGACGACCGGGGAGCTGTTTTTT. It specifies CASSQGQTTGELFF.

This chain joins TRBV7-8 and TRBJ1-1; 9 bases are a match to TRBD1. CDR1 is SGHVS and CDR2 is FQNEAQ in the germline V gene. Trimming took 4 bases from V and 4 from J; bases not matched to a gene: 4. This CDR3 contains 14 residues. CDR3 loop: CASSWGGQGTEAFF. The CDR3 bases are TGTGCCAGCAGCTGGGGGGGACAGGGCACTGAAGCTTTCTTT.

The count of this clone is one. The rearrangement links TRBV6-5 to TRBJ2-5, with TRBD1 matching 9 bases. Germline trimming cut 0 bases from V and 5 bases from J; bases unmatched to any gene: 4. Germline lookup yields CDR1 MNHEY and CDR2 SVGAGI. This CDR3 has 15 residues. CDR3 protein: CASSYSTGGDETQYF. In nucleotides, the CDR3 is TGTGCCAGCAGTTACTCGACAGGGGGGGATGAGACCCAGTACTTC.

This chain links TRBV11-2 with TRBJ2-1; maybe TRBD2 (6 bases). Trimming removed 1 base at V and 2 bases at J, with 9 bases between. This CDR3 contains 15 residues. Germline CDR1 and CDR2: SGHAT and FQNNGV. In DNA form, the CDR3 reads TGTGCCAGCAGCTTAGGCGGGGTGGCCTACAATGAGCAGTTCTTC. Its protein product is CASSLGGVAYNEQFF.

CDR3 nucleotides: TGTGCCAGCCGTATTTCACGGGGGACAGGGAACAATGAGCAGTTCTTC. It is translated as CASRISRGTGNNEQFF. The chain links TRBV19 to TRBJ2-1, with TRBD1 matching 9 bases. The CDR3 is 16 amino acids. The germline V gene has CDR1 LNHDA and CDR2 SQIVND (reference sequence). With V trimmed by 9 bases and J by 5 bases, 14 bases remained unmatched.

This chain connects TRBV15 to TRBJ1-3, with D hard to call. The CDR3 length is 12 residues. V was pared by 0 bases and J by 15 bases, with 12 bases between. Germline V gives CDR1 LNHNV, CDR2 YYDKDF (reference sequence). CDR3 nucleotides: TGTGCCACCAGCAGAGAGGATAGAACTAGATATTTT. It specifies CATSREDRTRYF.

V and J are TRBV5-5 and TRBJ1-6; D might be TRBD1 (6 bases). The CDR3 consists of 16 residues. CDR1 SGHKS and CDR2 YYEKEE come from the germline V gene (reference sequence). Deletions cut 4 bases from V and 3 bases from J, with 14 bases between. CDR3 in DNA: TGTGCCAGCAGCACTAGTCCGGGACACTATAATTCACCCCTCCACTTT. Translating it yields CASSTSPGHYNSPLHF.

The CDR3 is CASSTGQGQPQHF. Here the CDR3 DNA reads TGTGCCAGCAGTACGGGACAGGGGCAGCCCCAGCATTTT. The J gene is TRBJ1-5, the V gene TRBV7-2; 10 bases map to TRBD1. V trimming: 6 bases; J trimming: 7 bases; junction bases outside the gene matches: 3. Germline V gene sequence: CDR1 SGHTA, CDR2 FQGNSA. The CDR3 totals 13 residues. The whole variable domain, remainder taken from reference TRBV7-2 and TRBJ1-5, is GAGVSQSPSNKVTEKGKDVELRCDPISGHTALYWYRQSLGQGLEFLIYFQGNSAPDKSGLPSDRFSAERTGGSVSTLTIQRTQQEDSAVYLCASSTGQGQPQHFGDGTRLSIL.

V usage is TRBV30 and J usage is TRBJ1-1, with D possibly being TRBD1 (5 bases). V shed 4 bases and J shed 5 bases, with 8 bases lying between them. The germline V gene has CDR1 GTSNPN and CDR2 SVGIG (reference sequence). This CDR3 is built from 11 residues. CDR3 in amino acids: CAWIQGTEAFF. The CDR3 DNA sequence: TGTGCCTGGATCCAGGGAACTGAAGCTTTCTTT.

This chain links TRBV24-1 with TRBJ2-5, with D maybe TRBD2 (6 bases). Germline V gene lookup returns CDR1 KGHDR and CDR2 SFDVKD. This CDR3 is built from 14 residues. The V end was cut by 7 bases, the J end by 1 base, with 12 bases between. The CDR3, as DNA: TGTGCCACCAGGGGGCGGGGCAGCCAAGAGACCCAGTACTTC. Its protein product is CATRGRGSQETQYF.

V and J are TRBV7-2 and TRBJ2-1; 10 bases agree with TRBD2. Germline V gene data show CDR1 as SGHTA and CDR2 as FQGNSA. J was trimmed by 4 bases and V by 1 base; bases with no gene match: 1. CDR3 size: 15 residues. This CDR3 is CASSLGTSGYNEQFF. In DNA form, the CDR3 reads TGTGCCAGCAGCTTAGGGACTAGCGGTTACAATGAGCAGTTCTTC.